The entry that follows covers one T cell receptor beta chain sequence. The source of the sample is a study of blood T cell repertoires in COVID-19. On the study more broadly: Donors in the United States, Italy and Spain gave samples during acute or convalescent COVID-19. T cells, B-cell-depleted T cells, or PBMCs supplied cDNA or gDNA.

Germline trimming cut 7 bases from V and 2 bases from J; bases unmatched to any gene: 8. The CDR3 extends over 15 amino acids. Germline-derived CDR1 and CDR2 are LNHDA and SQIVND (reference sequence). Assay: immunoSEQ multiplex PCR; the TCRdb copy retains only in-frame clones and omits some. The sample gives approximately 290,000 clones, approximately 83% of which show up once; 3.5% to 4.5% is in the top ten. The source is a woman in her 30s who had recovered from COVID-19. The chain couples TRBV19 to TRBJ1-5; TRBD1 agrees at 7 bases. Sequencing was done on a sample of PBMCs or T cells enriched from blood (not recorded which). This chain's CDR3 is CASTMGTGGNQPQHF. The CDR3 nucleotides are TGTGCCAGTACCATGGGAACAGGGGGCAATCAGCCCCAGCATTTT.